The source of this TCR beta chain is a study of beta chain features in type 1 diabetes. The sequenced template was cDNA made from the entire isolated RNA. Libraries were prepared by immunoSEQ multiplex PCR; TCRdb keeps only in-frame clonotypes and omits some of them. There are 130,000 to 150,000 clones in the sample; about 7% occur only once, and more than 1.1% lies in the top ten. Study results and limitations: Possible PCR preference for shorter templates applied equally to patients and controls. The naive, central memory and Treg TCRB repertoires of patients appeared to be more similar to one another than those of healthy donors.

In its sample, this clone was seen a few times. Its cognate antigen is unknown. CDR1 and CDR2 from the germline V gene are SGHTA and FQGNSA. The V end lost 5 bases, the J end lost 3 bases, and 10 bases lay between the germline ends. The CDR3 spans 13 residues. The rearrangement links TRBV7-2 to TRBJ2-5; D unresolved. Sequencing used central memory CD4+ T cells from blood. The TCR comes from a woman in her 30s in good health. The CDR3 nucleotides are TGTGCCAGCAGCACATACCGTAAAGAGACCCAGTACTTC. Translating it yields CASSTYRKETQYF.